Below, one TCR beta chain is given with its context. This CDR3 region has 20 residues. Trimming removed 5 bases from V and 0 bases from J; junction bases left unmatched: 12. Germline CDR1 is ENHRY and CDR2 is SYGVKD. The data originate from a study of cytomegalovirus exposure and HLA in healthy donors. The PCR contained 60 Vbeta and 13 Jbeta primers. Profiled with immunoSEQ multiplex PCR; TCRdb holds only in-frame clones, not every one. The sample includes 150,000 to 200,000 clones, approximately 80% seen only once; the top ten take roughly 1.7%. Each donor was healthy, and each was a bone marrow donor.

The TCR sequence derives from a woman in her thirties in good health and CMV-seronegative. The sequenced sample was PBMCs. The chain carries TRBV10-3 and TRBJ2-1; 14 nucleotides align to TRBD2. The CDR3 DNA sequence: TGTGCCATCAGTTCCCCGACTAGCGGGAGGGCCCGGAGCTCCTACAATGAGCAGTTCTTC. Its translation: CAISSPTSGRARSSYNEQFF.